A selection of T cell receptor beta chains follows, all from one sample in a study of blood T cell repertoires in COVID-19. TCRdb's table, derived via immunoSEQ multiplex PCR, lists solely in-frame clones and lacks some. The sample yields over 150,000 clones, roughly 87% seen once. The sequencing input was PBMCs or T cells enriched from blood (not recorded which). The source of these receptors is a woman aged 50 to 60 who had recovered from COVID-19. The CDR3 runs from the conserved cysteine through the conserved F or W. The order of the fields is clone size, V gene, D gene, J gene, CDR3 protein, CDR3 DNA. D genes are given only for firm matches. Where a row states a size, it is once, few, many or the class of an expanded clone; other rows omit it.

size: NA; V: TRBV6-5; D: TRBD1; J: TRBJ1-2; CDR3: CASSSWDRGYGYTF; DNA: TGTGCCAGCAGCTCCTGGGACAGGGGCTATGGCTACACCTTC
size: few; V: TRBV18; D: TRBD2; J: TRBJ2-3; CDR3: CASSPRPSGADTQYF; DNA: TGTGCCAGCTCACCAAGGCCTAGCGGTGCAGATACGCAGTATTTT
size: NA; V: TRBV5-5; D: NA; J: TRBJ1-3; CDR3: CASSPDSDSGNTIYF; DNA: TGTGCCAGCAGCCCCGACAGCGACTCTGGAAACACCATATATTTT
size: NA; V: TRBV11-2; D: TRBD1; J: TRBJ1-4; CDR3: CASSPDRGHEKLFF; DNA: TGTGCCAGCAGCCCGGACAGGGGGCATGAAAAACTGTTTTTT
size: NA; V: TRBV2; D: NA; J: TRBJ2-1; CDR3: CASSELRRDNEQFF; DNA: TGTGCCAGCAGTGAACTGAGGCGGGATAATGAGCAGTTCTTC
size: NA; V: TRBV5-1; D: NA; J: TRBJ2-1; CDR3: CASVLGQGSYNEQFF; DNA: TGCGCCAGCGTGTTGGGCCAGGGGTCCTACAATGAGCAGTTCTTC
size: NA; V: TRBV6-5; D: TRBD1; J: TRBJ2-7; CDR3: CASNPDRVPYEQYF; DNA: TGTGCCAGCAACCCGGACAGGGTACCCTACGAGCAGTACTTC
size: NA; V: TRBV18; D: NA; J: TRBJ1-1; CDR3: CASSPRRVNTEAFF; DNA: TGTGCCAGCTCACCGCGGAGGGTGAACACTGAAGCTTTCTTT
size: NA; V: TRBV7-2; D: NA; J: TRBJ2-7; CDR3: CASSQAGIRRYEQYF; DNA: TGTGCCAGCAGCCAAGCCGGGATCCGACGCTACGAGCAGTACTTC
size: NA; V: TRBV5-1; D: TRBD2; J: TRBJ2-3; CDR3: CASDTNGRARDTQYF; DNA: TGCGCCAGCGACACAAATGGGAGGGCCAGGGATACGCAGTATTTT
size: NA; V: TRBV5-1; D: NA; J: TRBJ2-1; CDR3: CASSPTTIYNEQFF; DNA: TGCGCCAGCAGCCCCACCACTATATACAATGAGCAGTTCTTC
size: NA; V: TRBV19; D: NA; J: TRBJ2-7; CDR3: CASSQGRERAYEQYF; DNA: TGTGCCAGTAGCCAAGGGCGGGAACGGGCCTACGAGCAGTACTTC
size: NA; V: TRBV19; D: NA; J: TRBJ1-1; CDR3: CASSINGANTEAFF; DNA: TGTGCCAGTAGTATAAATGGGGCGAATACTGAAGCTTTCTTT
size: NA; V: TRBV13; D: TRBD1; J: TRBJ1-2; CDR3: CASSLTGTGNYGYTF; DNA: TGTGCCAGCAGCCTTACCGGGACAGGGAACTATGGCTACACCTTC
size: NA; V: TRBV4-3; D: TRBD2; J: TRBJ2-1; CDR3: CASSQDWGVAGYNEQFF; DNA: TGCGCCAGCAGCCAAGATTGGGGGGTAGCGGGGTACAATGAGCAGTTCTTC
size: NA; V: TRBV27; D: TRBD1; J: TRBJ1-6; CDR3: CASSLSSWGTGASSPLHF; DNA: TGTGCCAGCAGTTTATCGAGTTGGGGGACAGGGGCGAGTTCACCCCTCCACTTT
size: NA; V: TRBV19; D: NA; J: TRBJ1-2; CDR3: CASSIEQGYGYTF; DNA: TGTGCCAGTAGTATAGAACAGGGCTATGGCTACACCTTC
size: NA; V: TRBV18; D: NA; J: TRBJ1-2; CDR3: CASSATQVTVYGYTF; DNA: TGTGCCAGCTCAGCTACACAGGTGACCGTCTATGGCTACACCTTC
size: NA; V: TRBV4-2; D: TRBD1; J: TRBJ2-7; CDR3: CASSQLGQGVYEQYF; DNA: TGTGCCAGCAGCCAATTGGGACAGGGGGTCTACGAGCAGTACTTC
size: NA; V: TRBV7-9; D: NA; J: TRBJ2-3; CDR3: CASSHPGVSDTQYF; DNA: TGTGCCAGCAGCCATCCGGGTGTCTCAGATACGCAGTATTTT
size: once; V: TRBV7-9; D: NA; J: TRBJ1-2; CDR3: CASSLRDNYGYTF; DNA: TGTGCCAGCAGCTTACGCGATAACTATGGCTACACCTTC
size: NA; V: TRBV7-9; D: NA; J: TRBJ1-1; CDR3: CASSLGQGSTEAFF; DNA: TGTGCCAGCAGCTTAGGTCAGGGGAGCACTGAAGCTTTCTTT
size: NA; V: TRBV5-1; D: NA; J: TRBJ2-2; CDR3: CASSLTGSGTAGELFF; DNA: TGCGCCAGCAGCCTCACAGGGTCGGGAACGGCCGGGGAGCTGTTTTTT
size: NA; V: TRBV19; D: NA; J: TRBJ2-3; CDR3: CAIGGPLSSDTQYF; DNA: TGTGCCATAGGAGGACCGCTGTCCTCAGATACGCAGTATTTT
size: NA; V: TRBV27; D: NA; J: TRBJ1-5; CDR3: CASSQTPNSNQPQHF; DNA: TGTGCCAGCAGTCAGACTCCGAATAGCAATCAGCCCCAGCATTTT
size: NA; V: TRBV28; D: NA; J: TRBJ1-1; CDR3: CASSIVGEAFF; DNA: TGTGCCAGCAGTATAGTCGGGGAAGCTTTCTTT
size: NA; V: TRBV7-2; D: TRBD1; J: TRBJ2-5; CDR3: CASSRDRAETQYF; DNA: TGTGCCAGCAGCCGGGACAGGGCGGAGACCCAGTACTTC
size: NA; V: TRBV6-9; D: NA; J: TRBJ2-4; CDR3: CASSYGGAAKNIQYF; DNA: TGTGCCAGCAGTTATGGCGGAGCAGCCAAAAACATTCAGTACTTC
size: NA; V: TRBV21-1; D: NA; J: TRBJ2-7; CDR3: CANRTSGRVDEQYF; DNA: TGTGCCAACAGGACTAGCGGGAGGGTGGACGAGCAGTACTTC
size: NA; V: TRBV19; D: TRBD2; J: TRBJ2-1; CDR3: CASKDLAGANNEQFF; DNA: TGTGCCAGTAAGGATCTAGCGGGGGCGAACAATGAGCAGTTCTTC
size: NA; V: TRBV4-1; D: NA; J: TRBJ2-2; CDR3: CASSQDPNTGELFF; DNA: TGCGCCAGCAGCCAAGATCCAAACACCGGGGAGCTGTTTTTT
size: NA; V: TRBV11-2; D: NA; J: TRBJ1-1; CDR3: CASSFGLTNTEAFF; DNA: TGTGCCAGCAGCTTTGGACTCACAAACACTGAAGCTTTCTTT